Presented here are 19 T cell receptor beta chains from one specimen sequenced in a study of Graves' ophthalmopathy and Graves' hyperthyroidism. The study amplified TCR beta CDR3 regions using RNA transcripts. RT-PCR with HTBI primers came first, then second-round multiplex PCR. TCRdb independently ran MiXCR on the multiplex PCR reads; one entry per CDR3 protein. The table lists approximately 640,000 distinct CDR3 sequences, 35% to 50% of them singletons, with more than 2.5% in the top ten. The sequenced sample was peripheral blood. The receptors stem from an adult man with Graves' ophthalmopathy.

In its sample, this clonotype was seen a few times. The chain combines TRBV7-9 with TRBJ2-2, with D unclear. The V end lost 1 base, the J end lost 6 bases, and 12 bases lay between the germline ends. The V gene's germline CDR1 is SEHNR and CDR2 FQNEAQ (reference sequence). The CDR3 runs 15 residues. DNA of the CDR3: TGTGCCAGCAGCTTAGTCACCTGGTTCTCCGGGGAGCTGTTTTTT. Amino acids: CASSLVTWFSGELFF.

This clonotype was detected ten times or more. This chain's CDR3 is CSVADSLQETQYF. CDR3 nucleotides: TGCAGCGTTGCCGACAGCTTACAAGAGACCCAGTACTTC. The genes are TRBV29-1 and TRBJ2-5; perhaps TRBD1 as D (5 bases). V lost 4 bases to trimming and J lost 2 bases, with 11 bases between them. CDR3 length equals 13 residues. The germline CDR1 and CDR2 sequences are SQVTM and ANQGSEA.

This clonotype was seen at least ten times. The genes are TRBV25-1 and TRBJ1-2, with a possible D match to TRBD1 (5 bases). The CDR3 is made up of 16 amino acids. V lost 3 bases and J 2 bases, leaving 16 bases between the germline ends. Germline V lookup: CDR1 MGHDK, CDR2 SYGVNS. CDR3 bases: TGTGCCAGCAGTGATTTCAGGGCCGAACCCAACTATGGCTACACCTTC. Its translation is CASSDFRAEPNYGYTF.

On this clonotype: A much larger clone lies a single base off, so this may be a read error. The chain joins TRBV19 to TRBJ1-5; unclear D gene. The CDR3 totals 14 residues. Looked up from germline, CDR1 is LNHDA and CDR2 is SQIVND (reference sequence). The CDR3 DNA sequence: TGTGCCAGTGGTATGTTAGGGTGGAATCAGCCCCAGCATTTT. Its protein is CASGMLGWNQPQHF.

The rearrangement links TRBV20-1 to TRBJ1-2; 11 positions agree with TRBD1. The CDR3 is 15 residues long. V shed 3 bases and J 6 bases; nucleotides not matched to a gene: 9. Per the germline V gene, CDR1 is DFQATT and CDR2 is SNEGSKA (reference sequence). CDR3 in DNA: TGCAGTGCTAGTTTTACCGGGACAGGGGGAGATGGCTACACCTTC. The encoded protein is CSASFTGTGGDGYTF.

The table lists this clonotype with many counts. The chain has TRBV7-8 and TRBJ2-7; weak D call: TRBD1 (7 bases). Germline V gene data show CDR1 as SGHVS and CDR2 as FQNEAQ. Trimming left V 3 bases short and J 1 base short, with 13 bases between. The CDR3 length is 15 residues. CDR3 coding DNA: TGTGCCAGCAGCTTGCAGGGGGGATTTTCCTACGAGCAGTACTTC. This translates into CASSLQGGFSYEQYF.

This clonotype was seen at least ten times. J is TRBJ1-1 and V is TRBV10-3; the D is unclear. Germline values: CDR1 ENHRY, CDR2 SYGVKD. This CDR3 region has 14 residues. Trimming left V 0 bases short and J 1 base short, with 6 bases between. CDR3 sequence (DNA): TGTGCCATCAGTGAGTCGCGTGAGAACACTGAAGCTTTCTTT. Translated, it gives CAISESRENTEAFF.

Many counts were recorded for this clonotype. V gene TRBV12-3 or TRBV12-4 combines with J gene TRBJ1-6; weak D call: TRBD1 (6 bases). Trimming left V 4 bases short and J 5 bases short, with 6 bases between. The CDR3 sequence is 13 residues long. CDR3 amino acids: CASSYRDNSPLHF. The CDR3 coding sequence is TGTGCCAGCAGTTACAGGGATAATTCACCCCTCCACTTT.

This clonotype was picked up many times. The rearrangement links TRBV13 to TRBJ1-2; unclear D gene. V was trimmed by 3 bases and J by 0 bases, leaving 5 bases between them. Per germline, CDR1 PRHDT and CDR2 FYEKMQ (reference sequence). This CDR3 spans 13 amino acids. This CDR3 reads CASSFSTNYGYTF. The CDR3 DNA sequence: TGTGCCAGCAGCTTCTCTACTAACTATGGCTACACCTTC.

Many counts were recorded for this clonotype. The gene calls are TRBV20-1 and TRBJ2-5; possibly TRBD1 or TRBD2 for D (5 bases each). V was trimmed by 1 base and J by 3 bases, leaving 15 bases between them. Germline V gene sequence: CDR1 DFQATT, CDR2 SNEGSKA (reference sequence). CDR3 length: 15 amino acids. The CDR3 reads CSARAPGRTEETQYF. The CDR3 nucleotides are TGCAGTGCTAGAGCCCCGGGACGGACGGAAGAGACCCAGTACTTC.

This clonotype was counted many times. The CDR3 DNA reads as TGTGCCAGCAGCTTAACGCCCATTAGAACGGAAGAGTCACCCCTCCACTTT. It specifies CASSLTPIRTEESPLHF. The chain recombines TRBV7-2 with TRBJ1-6; no reliable D call. The CDR3 loop spans 17 amino acids. Trimming cost V 2 bases and J 10 bases, with 21 bases left between them. Germline CDR1 and CDR2: SGHTA and FQGNSA.

The table lists this clonotype with many counts. The chain combines TRBV5-1 with TRBJ1-2, with TRBD1 matching 8 bases. Germline assignment: CDR1 SGHRS and CDR2 YFSETQ. The CDR3 covers 13 residues. Losses at the gene ends were 3 bases for V and 6 bases for J; bases not matched to a gene: 4. Here the CDR3 reads CASSSKTGDGYTF. The CDR3 region has the DNA TGCGCCAGCAGCTCGAAGACAGGGGATGGCTACACCTTC.

In its sample, this clonotype was seen many times. This chain connects TRBV19 to TRBJ2-6, with D uncertain. There are 15 residues in the CDR3. Germline CDR1 and CDR2: LNHDA and SQIVND (reference sequence). V was cut by 4 bases and J by 0 bases, with 7 bases left in between. CDR3 coding DNA: TGTGCCAGTAGTAAGATATACTCTGGGGCCAACGTCCTGACTTTC. Translation: CASSKIYSGANVLTF.

This clonotype was observed a handful of times. V is TRBV25-1 and J is TRBJ2-3, with D perhaps TRBD2 (6 bases). CDR1 MGHDK and CDR2 SYGVNS come from the germline V gene. The CDR3 sequence is 16 residues long. The V end lost 1 base, the J end lost 3 bases, and 14 bases lay between the germline ends. The DNA for the CDR3 is TGTGCCAGCAGTGAATTAGGCAGAGCGGGTACAGATACGCAGTATTTT. Translating gives CASSELGRAGTDTQYF.

In its sample, this clonotype was seen many times. CDR3 DNA sequence: TGTGCCAGCAGCTTGGGTGGGCGCGAGAGCACTGAAGCTTTCTTT. This encodes CASSLGGRESTEAFF. The genes are TRBV7-3 and TRBJ1-1; D unresolved. Germline-derived CDR1 and CDR2 are SGHTA and FQGTGA. CDR3 length: 15 residues. V was clipped by 3 bases and J by 4 bases, with 15 bases between them.

The rearrangement uses TRBV7-2 and TRBJ2-5, with D tentatively TRBD1 or TRBD2 (5 bases each). This CDR3 region has 15 residues. Trimming removed 1 base at V and 4 bases at J, with 13 bases between. CDR1 is SGHTA, CDR2 FQGNSA, per germline. The DNA for the CDR3 is TGTGCCAGCAGCTTAGGGGTGAGGGACCGAGAGACCCAGTACTTC. Protein: CASSLGVRDRETQYF.

This clonotype came up many times. The V and J genes are TRBV12-3 or TRBV12-4 and TRBJ1-1; 7 bases agree with TRBD1. V lost 5 bases, J lost 4 bases, and 10 bases stayed unmatched. CDR3 length: 15 residues. DNA of the CDR3: TGTGCCAGCAGTCCACGACAGGGAGGGGGCACTGAAGCTTTCTTT. It translates to CASSPRQGGGTEAFF.

This clonotype was picked up many times. The V gene is TRBV2, the J gene TRBJ2-7, with 10 bases that match TRBD2. Looked up from germline, CDR1 is SNHLY and CDR2 is FYNNEI. The CDR3 length is 16 residues. V trimming: 2 bases; J trimming: 3 bases; junction bases outside the gene matches: 7. The CDR3 nucleotides read TGTGCCAGCAGTGAACGGCCACTAGCGGGATTCTACGAGCAGTACTTC. It yields the protein CASSERPLAGFYEQYF. Complete variable domain (other parts from reference TRBV2 and TRBJ2-7): EPEVTQTPSHQVTQMGQEVILRCVPISNHLYFYWYRQILGQKVEFLVSFYNNEISEKSEIFDDQFSVERPDGSNFTLKIRSTKLEDSAMYFCASSERPLAGFYEQYFGPGTRLTVT.

The chain couples TRBV3-1 to TRBJ1-6; 8 bases agree with TRBD1. The CDR3 extends over 16 amino acids. Germline CDR1 and CDR2: LGHDT and YNNKEL (reference sequence). V lost 4 bases, J lost 8 bases, and 10 bases stayed unmatched. The CDR3 DNA reads as TGTGCCAGCAGCCGGAGCATCAGGGGGCCTTATTCACCCCTCCACTTT. Its protein product is CASSRSIRGPYSPLHF.